This T cell receptor beta chain originates from a study of blood T cell repertoires in COVID-19 (dated by TCRdb to 2020 to 2022). Study-level background: The collaborator samples originated in the United States, Italy and Spain and spanned the acute and convalescent phases of COVID-19. The samples were drawn from two sources: the first 160 participants of the ongoing ImmuneRACE study, and over 1,000 subjects contributed by 6 global collaborators. Deeply sampled blood TCRbeta repertoires from subjects exposed to, actively infected with, or recovered from COVID-19 were included in the dataset. The prospective study material was composed of cDNA or gDNA derived from T cells, B-cell-depleted T cells, or PBMCs. The repertoires were made available in a free public database intended to serve as a resource for research on the immune response to SARS-CoV-2. Where HLA class I and class II types were available, the types were taken from metadata supplied by the sample provider, not from assay-based typing. Sample metadata almost always included a de-identified subject ID, COVID-19 status, age in years and sex. Here is what the overall study found, with its caveats: The quantity of clinical and demographic metadata differed by source and by participant and was supplied without curation.

Each collaborating institution followed its own protocols to collect whole blood in K2EDTA tubes. For TCRbeta analysis, collaborators shipped samples in one of three forms: frozen whole blood, isolated PBMCs, or DNA extracted from either of those sample types. As concerns this clone: Its specific antigen is unknown. It has no much larger one-base neighbor in the sample; base qualities were not kept.

Trimmed from V: 6 bases; trimmed from J: 7 bases; junction bases lacking a gene match: 12. The CDR3 holds 15 amino acids from the cysteine to the phenylalanine. Only the CDR3 region is kept as DNA, spanning 45 bases read in frame from base 1. Sequences SEHNR (CDR1) and FQNEAQ (CDR2) are obtained from the germline V gene (reference sequence). TCRbeta CDR3 regions were amplified from genomic DNA using the immunoSEQ Assay, a bias-controlled multiplex PCR. Under the source paper's analysis protocol: Within the assay, amplification of reference gene primers was used to estimate how many nucleated cells each sample contained. To quantify the absolute abundance of each unique TCRbeta CDR3 rearrangement, sequence reads were collapsed and filtered. For each sample, productive Simpson clonality was calculated by taking the square root of Simpson's diversity index across productive rearrangements. Entries here come from immuneACCESS through TCRdb and include only in-frame sequences with V and J called. Some clones fail to appear in such tables; in the studies checked, an unresolved V gene covers under half of the shortfall, and the cause of the remainder is unknown. The DNA was the basis for D and trimming; V, J and clone size are from that table. Present in this sample are some 100,000 clones, roughly 86% of which were seen just once. Around 10% of the sample is taken by the ten largest.

The V gene is TRBV7-9 and the J gene is TRBJ2-5; 9 bases in the junction line up with TRBD2. Sample: peripheral blood. The TCR was taken from a man aged 50 to 60 with acute or convalescent COVID-19. The DNA sequence is given as TGTGCCAGCAGTCCCCGGGGGACTAGCTCGGTGACCCAGTACTTC. Translated, this gives CASSPRGTSSVTQYF.